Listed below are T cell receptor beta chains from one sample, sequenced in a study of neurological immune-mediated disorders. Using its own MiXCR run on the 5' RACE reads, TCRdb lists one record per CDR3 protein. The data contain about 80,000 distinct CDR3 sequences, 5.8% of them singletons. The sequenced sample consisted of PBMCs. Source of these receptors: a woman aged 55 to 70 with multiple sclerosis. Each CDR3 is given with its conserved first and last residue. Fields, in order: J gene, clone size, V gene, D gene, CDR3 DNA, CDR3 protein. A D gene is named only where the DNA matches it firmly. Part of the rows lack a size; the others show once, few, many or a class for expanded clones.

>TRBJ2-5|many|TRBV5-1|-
TGCGCCAGCAGCTTGGAACGCACCCAAGAGACCCAGTACTTC
CASSLERTQETQYF
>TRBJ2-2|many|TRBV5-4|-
TGTGCCAGCAGCTTTTTGGGGGGAGGCGGGGAGCTGTTTTTT
CASSFLGGGGELFF
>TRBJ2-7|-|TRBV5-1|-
TGCGCCAGCAGCTTGGTTCAGTCCTCCTACAACGAGCAGTACTTC
CASSLVQSSYNEQYF
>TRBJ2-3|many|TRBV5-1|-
TGCGCCAGCAGCTTACAGGGACGAGATACGCAGTATTTT
CASSLQGRDTQYF
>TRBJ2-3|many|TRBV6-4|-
TGTGCCAGCAGTGACAGGGTCACAGATACGCAGTATTTT
CASSDRVTDTQYF
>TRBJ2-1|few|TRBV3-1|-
TGTGCCAGCAGCCAATCCCGGGACACCCGCTCCTACAATGAGCAGTTCTTC
CASSQSRDTRSYNEQFF
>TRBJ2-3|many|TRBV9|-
TGTGCCAGCGAGGGGGGGGCCATCGGTAACACAGATACGCAGTATTTT
CASEGGAIGNTDTQYF
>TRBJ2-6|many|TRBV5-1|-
TGCGCCAGCAGCTTTCCTACAGGACCCTCTGGGGCCAACGTCCTGACTTTC
CASSFPTGPSGANVLTF
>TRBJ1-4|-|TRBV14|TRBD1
TGTGCCAGCAGCCAAGGACAGGGCCTAAATGAAAAACTGTTTTTT
CASSQGQGLNEKLFF
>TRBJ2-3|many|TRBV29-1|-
TGCAGCGTTGTCATCACTAGCACAGATACGCAGTATTTT
CSVVITSTDTQYF
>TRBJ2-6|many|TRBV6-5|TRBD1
TGTGCCAGCAGTTACTCGACAGGGGGCTCTGGGGCCAACGTCCTGACTTTC
CASSYSTGGSGANVLTF
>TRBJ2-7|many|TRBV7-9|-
TGTGCCAGCAGCTTAATCTGGGAGGAGCAGTACTTC
CASSLIWEEQYF
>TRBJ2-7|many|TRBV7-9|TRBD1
TGTGCCAGCAGCCGACAGGGGCTAACCTACGAGCAGTACTTC
CASSRQGLTYEQYF
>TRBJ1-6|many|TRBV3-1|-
TGTGCCAGCAGCCAAGATTGGGAAAGTTCACCCCTCCACTTT
CASSQDWESSPLHF
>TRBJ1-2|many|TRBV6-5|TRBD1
TGTGCCAGCAGTTACTCGGACAGGGAGGATGGCTACACCTTC
CASSYSDREDGYTF
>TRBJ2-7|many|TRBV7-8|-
TGTGCCAGCAGCTTAGGGGCAGCCGGCTCCTACGAGCAGTACTTC
CASSLGAAGSYEQYF
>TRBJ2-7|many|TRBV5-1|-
TGCGCCAGCAGAATTGGGCTCCCCTCCTACGAGCAGTACTTC
CASRIGLPSYEQYF
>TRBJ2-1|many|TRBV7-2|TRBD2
TGTGCCAGCAGCTCAGAGCGGGGGTTCGGCAATGAGCAGTTCTTC
CASSSERGFGNEQFF
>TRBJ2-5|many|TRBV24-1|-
TGTGCCACCAGTGAAGGGAATGTAGAGACCCAGTACTTC
CATSEGNVETQYF
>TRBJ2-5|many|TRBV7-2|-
TGTGCCAGCAGCCCGATCCCAAGGACAGCTGAGACCCAGTACTTC
CASSPIPRTAETQYF
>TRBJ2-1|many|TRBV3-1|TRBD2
TGTGCCAGCAGCCAAGGGGAGGGTGAGCAGTTCTTC
CASSQGEGEQFF
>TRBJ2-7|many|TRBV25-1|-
TGTGCCAGCAGGGGGGACTACGAGCAGTACTTC
CASRGDYEQYF
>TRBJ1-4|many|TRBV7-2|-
TGTGCCAGCAGCTTATCGGGTCCCTTTAATGAAAAACTGTTTTTT
CASSLSGPFNEKLFF
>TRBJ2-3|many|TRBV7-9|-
TGTGCCAGCAGCTTAACAGATACGCAGTATTTT
CASSLTDTQYF
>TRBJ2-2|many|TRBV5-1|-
TGCGCCAGCAGCTTGGACGGGGGCGACACCGGGGAGCTGTTTTTT
CASSLDGGDTGELFF
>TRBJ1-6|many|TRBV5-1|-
TGCGCCAGCAGCTGGATCGCATCTACAGGTTCACGGAATTCACCCCTCCACTTT
CASSWIASTGSRNSPLHF
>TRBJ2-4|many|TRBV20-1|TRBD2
TGCAGTGCTCTGGGACTAGCGGGGGGGCCAGCCAAAAACATTCAGTACTTC
CSALGLAGGPAKNIQYF
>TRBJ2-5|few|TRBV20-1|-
TGCAGTGGGGTACAAGAGACCCAGTACTTC
CSGVQETQYF
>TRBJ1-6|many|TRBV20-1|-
TGCAGTGCCACCCCCGGGGCAGGAAATTCACCCCTCCACTTT
CSATPGAGNSPLHF
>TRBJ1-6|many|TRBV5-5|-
TGTGCCAGCAGCCCGATGGCACCCGCGGGGGCAGGGGCTCGTAATTCACCCCTCCACTTT
CASSPMAPAGAGARNSPLHF
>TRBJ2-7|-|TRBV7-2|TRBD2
TGTGCCAGCAGCTTAGTCGGGGGGGCTCTCGACGAGCAGTACTTC
CASSLVGGALDEQYF
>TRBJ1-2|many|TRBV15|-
TGTGCCACCAGCAGAGTCCAGGACATCTATGGCTACACCTTC
CATSRVQDIYGYTF
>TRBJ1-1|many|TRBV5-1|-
TGCGCCAGCAGCTTGGTGGGGGGGGTTAGTAGCGCTGAAGCTTTCTTT
CASSLVGGVSSAEAFF
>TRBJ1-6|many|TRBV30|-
TGTGCCTGGAGTTGGCGGGGAGCACCCCTCCACTTT
CAWSWRGAPLHF
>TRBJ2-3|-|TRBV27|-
TGTGCCAGCAGTTTATACGGGACCCCTGGTAGCACAGATACGCAGTATTTT
CASSLYGTPGSTDTQYF
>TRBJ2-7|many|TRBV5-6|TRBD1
TGTGCCAGCAGCTTGATGGGACAGGGGAGCTGGAACGAGCAGTACTTC
CASSLMGQGSWNEQYF
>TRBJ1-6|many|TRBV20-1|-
TGCAGTGCTAGGGGGGGTACACCCCTCCACTTT
CSARGGTPLHF
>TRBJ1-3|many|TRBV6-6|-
TGTGCCAGCAGCCGACAGGACCCTGGAAACACCATATATTTT
CASSRQDPGNTIYF
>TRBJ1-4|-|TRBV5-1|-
TGCGCCAGCAGCTTGGGGACAATCTCTAATGAAAAACTGTTTTTT
CASSLGTISNEKLFF
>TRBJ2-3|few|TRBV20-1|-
TGCAGTGCAGCCGGACCTGGTGCCACAGATACGCAGTATTTT
CSAAGPGATDTQYF
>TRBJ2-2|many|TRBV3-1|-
TGTGCCAGCAGTTCCGGGACAAATACCGGGGAGCTGTTTTTT
CASSSGTNTGELFF
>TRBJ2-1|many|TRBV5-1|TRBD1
TGCGCCAGCAGCTTGGGACAGGGACCCTACAATGAGCAGTTCTTC
CASSLGQGPYNEQFF
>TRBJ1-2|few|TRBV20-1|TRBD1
TGCAGTGCTCCGACAGGGGCGAACTATGGCTACACCTTC
CSAPTGANYGYTF
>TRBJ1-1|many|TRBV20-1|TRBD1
TGCAGTGCACTTCTCGGGACAGAGAACACTGAAGCTTTCTTT
CSALLGTENTEAFF
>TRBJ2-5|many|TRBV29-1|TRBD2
TGCAGCGTTGGGACGGGACTAGCGGCGGAGACCCAGTACTTC
CSVGTGLAAETQYF
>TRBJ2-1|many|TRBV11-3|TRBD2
TGTGCCAGCAGCCGACCGGGACTAGAATCCGGTGAGCAGTTCTTC
CASSRPGLESGEQFF
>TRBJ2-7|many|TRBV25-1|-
TGTGCCAGGATCGTCAGGGCCCACTCCTACGAGCAGTACTTC
CARIVRAHSYEQYF
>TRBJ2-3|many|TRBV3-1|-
TGTGCCAGCAGCCCCCCCCTTGGGGCACCTTCTAGCACAGATACGCAGTATTTT
CASSPPLGAPSSTDTQYF
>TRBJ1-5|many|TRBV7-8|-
TGTGCCAGCAGAGCCGAGGCCCACAATCAGCCCCAGCATTTT
CASRAEAHNQPQHF
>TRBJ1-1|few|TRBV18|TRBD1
TGTGCCAGCTCACCACGAGGAGGGGGCGGCACTGAAGCTTTCTTT
CASSPRGGGGTEAFF
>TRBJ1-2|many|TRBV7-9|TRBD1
TGTGCCAGCAGCTTAGAGGGATACAGGGGCGGAGATGGCTACACCTTC
CASSLEGYRGGDGYTF
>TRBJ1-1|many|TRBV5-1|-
TGCGCCAGCAGCCTTTACACCCTGGACACTACGAACACTGAAGCTTTCTTT
CASSLYTLDTTNTEAFF
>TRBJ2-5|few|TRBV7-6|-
TGTGCCAGCAGATTAGGGTTCCGGGGCCAAGAGACCCAGTACTTC
CASRLGFRGQETQYF
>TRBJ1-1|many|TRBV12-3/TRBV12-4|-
TGTGCCAGCAGTTTCAGGGGTGGCACTGAAGCTTTCTTT
CASSFRGGTEAFF
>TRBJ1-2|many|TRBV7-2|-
TGTGCCAGCAGCCCTGGGACCGGCCTTTCGGGTGGCTACACCTTC
CASSPGTGLSGGYTF
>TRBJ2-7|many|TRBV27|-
TGTGCCAGCACCGACAGTTACGAGCAGTACTTC
CASTDSYEQYF
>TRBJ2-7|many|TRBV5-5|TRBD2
TGTGCCAGCAGCACGGGACTAGCCATCTCCTACGAGCAGTACTTC
CASSTGLAISYEQYF
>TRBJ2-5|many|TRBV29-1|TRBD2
TGCAGCGTTTTGCGGGGGGCTGAAGAGACCCAGTACTTC
CSVLRGAEETQYF
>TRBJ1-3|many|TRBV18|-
TGTGCCAGCTCACCAAGACAGACGTCCTCTGGAAACACCATATATTTT
CASSPRQTSSGNTIYF
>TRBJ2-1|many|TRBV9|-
TGTGCCAGCAGCGAGGATGACGATTACAATGAGCAGTTCTTC
CASSEDDDYNEQFF